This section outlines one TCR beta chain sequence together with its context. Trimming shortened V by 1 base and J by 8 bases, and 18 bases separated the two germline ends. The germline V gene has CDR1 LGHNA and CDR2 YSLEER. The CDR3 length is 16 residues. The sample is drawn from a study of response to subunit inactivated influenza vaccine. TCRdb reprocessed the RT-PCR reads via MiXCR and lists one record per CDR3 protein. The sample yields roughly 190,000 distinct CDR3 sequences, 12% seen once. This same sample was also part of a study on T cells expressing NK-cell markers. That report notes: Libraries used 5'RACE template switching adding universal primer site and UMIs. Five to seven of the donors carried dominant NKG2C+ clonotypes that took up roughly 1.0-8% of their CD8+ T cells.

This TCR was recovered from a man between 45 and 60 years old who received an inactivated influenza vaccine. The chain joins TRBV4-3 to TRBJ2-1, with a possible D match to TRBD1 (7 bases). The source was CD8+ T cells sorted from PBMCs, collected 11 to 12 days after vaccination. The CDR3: CASSQGWRGLGYEQFF. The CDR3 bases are TGCGCCAGCAGCCAAGGTTGGAGGGGGCTTGGATATGAGCAGTTCTTC.